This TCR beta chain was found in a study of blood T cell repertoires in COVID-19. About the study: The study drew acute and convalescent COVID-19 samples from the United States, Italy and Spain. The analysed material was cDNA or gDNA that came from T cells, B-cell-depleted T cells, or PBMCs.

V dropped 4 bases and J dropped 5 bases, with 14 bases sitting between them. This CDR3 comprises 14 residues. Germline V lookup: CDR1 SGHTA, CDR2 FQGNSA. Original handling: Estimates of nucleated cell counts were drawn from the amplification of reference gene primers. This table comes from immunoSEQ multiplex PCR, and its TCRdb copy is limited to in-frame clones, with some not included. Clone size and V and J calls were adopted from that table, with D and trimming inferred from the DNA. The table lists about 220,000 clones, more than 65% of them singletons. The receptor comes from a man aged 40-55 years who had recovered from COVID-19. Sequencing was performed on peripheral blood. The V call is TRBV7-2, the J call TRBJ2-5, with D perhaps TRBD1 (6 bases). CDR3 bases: TGTGCCAGCAGCTCCAATACAGGGTTGGAGACCCAGTACTTC. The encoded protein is CASSSNTGLETQYF. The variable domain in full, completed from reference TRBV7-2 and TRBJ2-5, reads GAGVSQSPSNKVTEKGKDVELRCDPISGHTALYWYRQSLGQGLEFLIYFQGNSAPDKSGLPSDRFSAERTGGSVSTLTIQRTQQEDSAVYLCASSSNTGLETQYFGPGTRLLVL.